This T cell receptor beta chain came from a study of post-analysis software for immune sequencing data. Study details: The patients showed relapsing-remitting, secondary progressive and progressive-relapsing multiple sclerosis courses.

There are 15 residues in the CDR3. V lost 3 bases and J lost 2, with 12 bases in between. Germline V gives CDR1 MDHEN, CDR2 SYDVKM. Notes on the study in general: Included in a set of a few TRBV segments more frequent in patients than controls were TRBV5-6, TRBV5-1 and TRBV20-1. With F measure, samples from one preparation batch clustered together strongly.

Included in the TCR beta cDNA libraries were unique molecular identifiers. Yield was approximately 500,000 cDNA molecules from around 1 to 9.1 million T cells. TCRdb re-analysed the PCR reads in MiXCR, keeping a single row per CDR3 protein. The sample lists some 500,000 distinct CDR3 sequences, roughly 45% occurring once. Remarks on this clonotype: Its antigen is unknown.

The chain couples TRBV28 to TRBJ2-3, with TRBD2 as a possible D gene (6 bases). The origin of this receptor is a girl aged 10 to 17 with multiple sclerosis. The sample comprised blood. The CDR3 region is CASSFSWGLTDTQYF. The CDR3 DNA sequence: TGTGCCAGCAGTTTCTCCTGGGGACTCACAGATACGCAGTATTTT. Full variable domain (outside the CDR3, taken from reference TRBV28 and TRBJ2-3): DVKVTQSSRYLVKRTGEKVFLECVQDMDHENMFWYRQDPGLGLRLIYFSYDVKMKEKGDIPEGYSVSREKKERFSLILESASTNQTSMYLCASSFSWGLTDTQYFGPGTRLTVL.